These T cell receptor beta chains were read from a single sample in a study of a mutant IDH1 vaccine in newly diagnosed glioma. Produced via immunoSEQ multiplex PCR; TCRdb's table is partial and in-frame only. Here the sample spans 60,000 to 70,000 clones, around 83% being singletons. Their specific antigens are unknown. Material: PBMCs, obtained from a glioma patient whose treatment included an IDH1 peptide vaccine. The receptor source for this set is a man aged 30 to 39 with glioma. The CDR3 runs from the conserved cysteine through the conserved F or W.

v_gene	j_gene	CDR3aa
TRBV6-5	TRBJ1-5	CASSSQGGDQPQHF
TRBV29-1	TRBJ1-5	CSVETGNSNQPQHF
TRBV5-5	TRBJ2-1	CASSPRQGGNNEQFF
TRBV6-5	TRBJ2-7	CASSRDRGGNEQYF
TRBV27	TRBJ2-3	CASSLLGGGQLYTDTQYF
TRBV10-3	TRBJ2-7	CAISGQKSYEQYF
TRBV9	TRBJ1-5	CASSGGQASNQPQHF
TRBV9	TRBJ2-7	CASSQGPYEQYF
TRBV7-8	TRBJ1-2	CASSYPRTGGVLEYGYTF
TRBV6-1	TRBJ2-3	CASRKGQGTDTQYF
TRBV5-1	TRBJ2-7	CASSSLAGTGIYEQYF
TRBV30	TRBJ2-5	CAWSARGGLGETQYF
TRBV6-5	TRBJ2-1	CASSYSGGVYNEQFF
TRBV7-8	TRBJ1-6	CASSSAWGQLNSPLHF
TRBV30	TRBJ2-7	CAWTGLAGFSYEQYF
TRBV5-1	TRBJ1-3	CASSLDRFSGNTIYF
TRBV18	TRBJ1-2	CASSPDANYGYTF
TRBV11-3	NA	CASSPGAGSYEQYF
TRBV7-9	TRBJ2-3	CASSLAPSLDTQYF
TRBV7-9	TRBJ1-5	CASSLIGDQPQHF
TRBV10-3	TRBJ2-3	CAISPGAADTQYF
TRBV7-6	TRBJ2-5	CASSLQETQYF
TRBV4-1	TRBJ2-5	CASSPKWVGGPETQYF
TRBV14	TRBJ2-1	CASSQETLGGNEQFF
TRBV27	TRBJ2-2	CASRYRGQVGELFF
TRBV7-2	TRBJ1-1	CASSSRQGRTNTEAFF
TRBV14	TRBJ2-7	CASSPGRTSGAYEQYF
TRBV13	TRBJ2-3	CASRGTDTQYF
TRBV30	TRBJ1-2	CAWSQQGRFYGYTF
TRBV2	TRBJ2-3	CASTLGADTQYF
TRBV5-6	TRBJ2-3	CASSLAGTLNTDTQYF
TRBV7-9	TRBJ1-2	CASSYYTGLNYGYTF
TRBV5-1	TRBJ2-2	CASVEDNTGELFF
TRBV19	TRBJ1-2	CASSTTRNYGYTF
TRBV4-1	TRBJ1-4	CASSQDPGQATNEKLFF
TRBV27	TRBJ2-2	CATTDTRTGWTGELFF
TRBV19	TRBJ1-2	CASTSLDRGYGYTF
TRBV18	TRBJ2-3	CASSLYFRDSSTDTQYF
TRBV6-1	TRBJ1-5	CASREGQLSNQPQHF
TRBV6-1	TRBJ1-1	CASSVTPMNTEAFF
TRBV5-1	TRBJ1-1	CASSVLQGATFF
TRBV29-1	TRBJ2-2	CSVGDRGPFANTGELFF
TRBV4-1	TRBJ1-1	CASSSTGETEAFF
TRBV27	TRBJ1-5	CASSRNMGQLINPQHF
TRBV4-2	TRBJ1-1	CASTGLVGDTEAFF
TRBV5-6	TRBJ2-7	CASRPTGDPYEQYF
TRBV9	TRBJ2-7	CASSATGLAGQEQYF
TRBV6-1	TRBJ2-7	CASSELTGGRSYEQYF
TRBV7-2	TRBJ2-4	CASSLGLAGTKNIQYF
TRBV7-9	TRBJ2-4	CASSLYGGSLNIQYF
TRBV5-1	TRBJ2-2	CASSLRAQGNTGELFF
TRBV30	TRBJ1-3	CAWSEGSIDGNTIYF
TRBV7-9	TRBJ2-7	CASSLDTAVLSYEQYF
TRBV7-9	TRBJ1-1	CASSLEGTGGNTEAFF
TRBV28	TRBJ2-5	CASKLGTSGGETQYF
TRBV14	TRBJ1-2	CASSHARGNGYTF
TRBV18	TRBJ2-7	CASSSRDRIYEQYF
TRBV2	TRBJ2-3	CASNAPDSTDTQYF
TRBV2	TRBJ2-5	CASSYAVDSGTRKETQYF